A selection of T cell receptor beta chains follows, all from one sample in a study of blood T cell repertoires in COVID-19. Clones were sequenced by immunoSEQ multiplex PCR, and TCRdb holds only the in-frame ones, with some missing. Of over 450,000 clones detected, approximately 91% appear once; the ten largest clones hold less than 9%. Specimen: peripheral blood. The receptors were gathered from a woman between 45 and 60 years old with COVID-19, enrolled during active disease. CDR3s include the opening cysteine and the closing phenylalanine or tryptophan.

v_call cdr3_aa
TRBV18 CASSPVGSSGTQYF
TRBV6-4 CASSTGGLPPGELFF
TRBV11-2 CASSQRQGRSTDTQYF
TRBV12-5 CASGLYQGLSNYGYTF
TRBV9 CASSVAGGGDTEAFF
TRBV12-3/TRBV12-4 CASSLARQAGGFF
TRBV30 CAWSLGGMNTEAFF
TRBV6-1 CASSEGQGSLSEQFF
TRBV12-2 CASRLEVSGVGGYTF
TRBV5-8 CASSRGQGASDTQYF
TRBV6-2/TRBV6-3 CASSWTSGGNTGELFF
TRBV5-6 CASSSDRVADTEAFF
TRBV6-5 CASTSSVSSGNTIYF
TRBV5-1 CASSASGGTAYGYTF
TRBV7-6 CASSLGAANSPLHF
TRBV27 CASSSLTGTADYGYTF
TRBV29-1 CSVIVLGQGYTEAFF
TRBV12-3/TRBV12-4 CASTLGQGEAFF